The source of this TCR beta chain is a study of T cell changes during pregnancy in multiple sclerosis. Using immunoSEQ multiplex PCR, the repertoire was profiled, and TCRdb retains in-frame clones only, with some absent. The sample holds tens of thousands of clones, approximately 94% seen once. Germline-derived CDR1 and CDR2 are SGHNT and YYREEE (reference sequence). Trimming cost V 3 bases and J 1 base; bases outside gene matches: 1. The CDR3 has 15 amino acids. The sequence derives from a female donor with multiple sclerosis, enrolled in a pregnancy study. The rearrangement uses TRBV5-4 and TRBJ2-7, with TRBD2 matching 13 bases. The specimen comprised peripheral blood, sampled in the third trimester of pregnancy. CDR3 DNA sequence: TGTGCCAGCAGCTCGGGACTAGCGGGGTCCTACGAGCAGTACTTC. Protein: CASSSGLAGSYEQYF.